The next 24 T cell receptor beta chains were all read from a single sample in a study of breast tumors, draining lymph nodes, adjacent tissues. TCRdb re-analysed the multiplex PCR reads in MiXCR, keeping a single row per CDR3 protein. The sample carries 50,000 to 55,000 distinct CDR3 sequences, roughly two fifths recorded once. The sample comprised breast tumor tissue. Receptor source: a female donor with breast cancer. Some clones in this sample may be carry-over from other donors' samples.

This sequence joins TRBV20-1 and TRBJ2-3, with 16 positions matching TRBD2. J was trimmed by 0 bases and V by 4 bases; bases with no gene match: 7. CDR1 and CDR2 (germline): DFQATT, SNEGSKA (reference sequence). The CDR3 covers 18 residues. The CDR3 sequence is CSATPGLAGGASTDTQYF. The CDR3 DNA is TGCAGTGCTACTCCGGGACTAGCGGGAGGGGCTAGCACAGATACGCAGTATTTT.

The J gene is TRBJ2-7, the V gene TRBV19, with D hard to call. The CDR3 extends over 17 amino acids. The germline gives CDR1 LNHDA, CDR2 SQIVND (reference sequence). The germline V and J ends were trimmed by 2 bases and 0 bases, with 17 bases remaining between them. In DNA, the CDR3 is TGTGCCAGTAGTATAAAGGGCCACCGAATTAGCTCCTACGAGCAGTACTTC. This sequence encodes CASSIKGHRISSYEQYF.

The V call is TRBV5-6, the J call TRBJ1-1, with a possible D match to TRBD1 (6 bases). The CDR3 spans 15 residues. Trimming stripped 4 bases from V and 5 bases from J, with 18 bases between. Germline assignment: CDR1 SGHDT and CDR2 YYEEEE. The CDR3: CASSPLLQGRTEAFF. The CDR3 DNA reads TGTGCCAGCAGCCCTCTATTGCAGGGGCGTACTGAAGCTTTCTTT.

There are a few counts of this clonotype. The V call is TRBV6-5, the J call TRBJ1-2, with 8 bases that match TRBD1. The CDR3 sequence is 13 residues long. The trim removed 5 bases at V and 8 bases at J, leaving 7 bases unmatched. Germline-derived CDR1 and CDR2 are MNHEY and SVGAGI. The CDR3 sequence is CASSHGAGGGYTF. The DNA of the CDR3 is TGTGCCAGCAGTCACGGGGCAGGGGGCGGCTACACCTTC.

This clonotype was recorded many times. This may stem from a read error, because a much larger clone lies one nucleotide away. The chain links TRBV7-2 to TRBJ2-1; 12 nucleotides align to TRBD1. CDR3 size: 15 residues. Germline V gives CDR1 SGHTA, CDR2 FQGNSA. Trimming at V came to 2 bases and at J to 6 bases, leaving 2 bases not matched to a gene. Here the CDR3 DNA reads TGTACCAGCAGCTTACCGGGACAGGGGGCCAATGAGCAGTTCTTC. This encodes CTSSLPGQGANEQFF.

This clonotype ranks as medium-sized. The CDR3 sequence: CASSFKDRRSQETQYF. In nucleotides, the CDR3 is TGTGCCAGCAGCTTCAAGGACCGGCGCTCTCAAGAGACCCAGTACTTC. The chain uses TRBV7-9 and TRBJ2-5; D is ambiguous. V was clipped by 3 bases and J by 2 bases, with 16 bases between them. Germline CDR1 reads SEHNR; CDR2 reads FQNEAQ (reference sequence). The CDR3 has 16 residues.

CDR3 protein: CASLSGFPDEQYF. The CDR3 region has the DNA TGTGCCAGCTTATCCGGGTTTCCTGACGAGCAGTACTTC. This chain connects TRBV13 to TRBJ2-7, with unresolved D. Trimming removed 8 bases from V and 5 bases from J, with 16 bases in between. The CDR3 is 13 amino acids. CDR1 is PRHDT and CDR2 is FYEKMQ in the germline V gene (reference sequence).

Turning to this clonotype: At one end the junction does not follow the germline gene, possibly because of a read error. The CDR3 coding sequence is TGCGCCAGCAGCAAGGACGGAAACTACGACCAGTACTTC. Translating gives CASSKDGNYDQYF. The rearrangement joins TRBV5-1 to TRBJ2-7; D not certain. Looked up from germline, CDR1 is SGHRS and CDR2 is YFSETQ. This CDR3 contains 13 residues.

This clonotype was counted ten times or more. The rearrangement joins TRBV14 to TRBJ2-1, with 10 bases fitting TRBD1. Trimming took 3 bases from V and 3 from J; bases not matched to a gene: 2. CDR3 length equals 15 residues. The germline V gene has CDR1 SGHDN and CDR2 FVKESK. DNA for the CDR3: TGTGCCAGCAGCCATAGGACAGGGGGCTACAATGAGCAGTTCTTC. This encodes CASSHRTGGYNEQFF.

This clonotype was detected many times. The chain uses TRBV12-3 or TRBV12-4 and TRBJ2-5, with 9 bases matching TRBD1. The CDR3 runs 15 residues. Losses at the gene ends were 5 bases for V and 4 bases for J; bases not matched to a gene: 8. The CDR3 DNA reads TGTGCCAGCAGTGTATCGGGACAGGGTTCAGAGACCCAGTACTTC. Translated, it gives CASSVSGQGSETQYF.

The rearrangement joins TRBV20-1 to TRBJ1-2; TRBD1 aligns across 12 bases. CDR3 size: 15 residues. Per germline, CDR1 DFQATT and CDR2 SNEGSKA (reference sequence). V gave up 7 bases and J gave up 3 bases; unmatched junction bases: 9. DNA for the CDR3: TGCAGTGTAGGGGGGACAGGGGGCCTGGACTATGGCTACACCTTC. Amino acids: CSVGGTGGLDYGYTF.

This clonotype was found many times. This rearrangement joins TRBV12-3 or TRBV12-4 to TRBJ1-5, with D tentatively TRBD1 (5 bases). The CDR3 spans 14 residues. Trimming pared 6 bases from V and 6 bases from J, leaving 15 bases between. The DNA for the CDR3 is TGTGCCAGCAGCATCAGGGTGGGGGGTCAGCCCCAGCATTTT. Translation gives CASSIRVGGQPQHF.

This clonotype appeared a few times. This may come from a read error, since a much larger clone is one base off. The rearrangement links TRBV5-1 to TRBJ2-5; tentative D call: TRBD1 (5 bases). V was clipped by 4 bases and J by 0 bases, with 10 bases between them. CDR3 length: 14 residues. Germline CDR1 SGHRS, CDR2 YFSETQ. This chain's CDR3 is CASSPGIDQETQYF. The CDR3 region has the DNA TGCGCCAGCAGCCCAGGGATTGACCAAGAGACCCAGTACTTC.

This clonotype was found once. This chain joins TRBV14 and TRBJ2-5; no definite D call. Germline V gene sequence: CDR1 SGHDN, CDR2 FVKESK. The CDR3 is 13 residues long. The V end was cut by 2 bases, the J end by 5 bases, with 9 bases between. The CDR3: CASSQNRGETQYF. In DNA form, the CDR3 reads TGTGCCAGCAGCCAAAATCGTGGGGAGACCCAGTACTTC.

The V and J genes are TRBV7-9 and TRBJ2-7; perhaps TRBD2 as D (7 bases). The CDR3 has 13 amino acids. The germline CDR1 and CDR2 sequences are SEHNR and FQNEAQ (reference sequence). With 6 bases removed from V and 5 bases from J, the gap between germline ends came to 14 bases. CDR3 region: CASRRGGGDEQYF. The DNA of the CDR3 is TGTGCCAGCAGACGTGGGGGGGGCGACGAGCAGTACTTC. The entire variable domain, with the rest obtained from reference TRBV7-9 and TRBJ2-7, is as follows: DTGVSQNPRHKITKRGQNVTFRCDPISEHNRLYWYRQTLGQGPEFLTYFQNEAQLEKSRLLSDRFSAERPKGSFSTLEIQRTEQGDSAMYLCASRRGGGDEQYFGPGTRLTVT.

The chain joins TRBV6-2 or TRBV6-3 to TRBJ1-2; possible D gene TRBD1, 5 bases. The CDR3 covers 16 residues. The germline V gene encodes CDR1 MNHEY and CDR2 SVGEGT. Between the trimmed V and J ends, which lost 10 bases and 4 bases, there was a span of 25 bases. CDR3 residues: CAISAQGPYPSYGYTF. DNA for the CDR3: TGTGCCATCTCTGCCCAGGGCCCATATCCGTCCTATGGCTACACCTTC.

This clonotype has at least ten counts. In nucleotides, the CDR3 is TGTGCCAGCAGCCGGGGGCGGTCGGACCCCGGGGAGCTGTTTTTT. It specifies CASSRGRSDPGELFF. V and J are TRBV9 and TRBJ2-2, with D perhaps assigned TRBD1 or TRBD2 (6 bases each). The CDR3 runs 15 residues. The germline CDR1 and CDR2 sequences are SGDLS and YYNGEE. The germline V and J ends were trimmed by 4 bases and 6 bases, with 16 bases remaining between them.

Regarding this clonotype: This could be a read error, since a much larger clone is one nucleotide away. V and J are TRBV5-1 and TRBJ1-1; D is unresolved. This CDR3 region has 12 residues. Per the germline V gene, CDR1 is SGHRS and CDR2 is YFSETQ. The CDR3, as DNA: TGCGCCGGCAGCGCGGTGAACACTGAAGCTTTCTTT. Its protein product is CAGSAVNTEAFF.

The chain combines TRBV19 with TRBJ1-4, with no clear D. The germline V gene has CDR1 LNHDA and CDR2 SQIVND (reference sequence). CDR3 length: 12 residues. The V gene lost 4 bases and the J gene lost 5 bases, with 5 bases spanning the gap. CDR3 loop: CASSSYNEKLFF. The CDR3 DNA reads TGTGCCAGTAGTAGTTACAATGAAAAACTGTTTTTT.

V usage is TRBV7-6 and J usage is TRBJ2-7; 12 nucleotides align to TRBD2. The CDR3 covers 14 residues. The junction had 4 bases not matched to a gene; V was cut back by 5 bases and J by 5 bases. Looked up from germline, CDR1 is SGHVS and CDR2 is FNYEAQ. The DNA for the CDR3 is TGTGCCAGCAGCCCACTAGCGGGAGGCCACGAGCAGTACTTC. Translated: CASSPLAGGHEQYF.

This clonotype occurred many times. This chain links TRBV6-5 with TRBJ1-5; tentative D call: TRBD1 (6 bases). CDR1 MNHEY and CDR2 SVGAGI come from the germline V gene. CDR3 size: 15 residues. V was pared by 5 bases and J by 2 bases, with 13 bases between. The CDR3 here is CASSQPTGCNQPQHF. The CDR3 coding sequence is TGTGCCAGCAGTCAACCCACAGGGTGCAATCAGCCCCAGCATTTT.

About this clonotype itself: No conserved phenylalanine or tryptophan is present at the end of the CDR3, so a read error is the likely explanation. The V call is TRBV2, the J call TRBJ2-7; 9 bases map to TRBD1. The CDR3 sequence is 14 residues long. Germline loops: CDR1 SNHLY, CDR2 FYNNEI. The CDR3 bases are TGTGCCGGCAGTTGGGGGGGACAGGGAGGCGAGCAGTACTGC. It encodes CAGSWGGQGGEQYC.

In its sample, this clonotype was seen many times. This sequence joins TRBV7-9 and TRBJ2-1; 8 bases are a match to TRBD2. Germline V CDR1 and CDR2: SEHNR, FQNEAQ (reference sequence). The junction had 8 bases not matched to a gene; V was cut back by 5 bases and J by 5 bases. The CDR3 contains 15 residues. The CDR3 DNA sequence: TGTGCCAGCAGCCAAAGCGGGAGTCCCAACAATGAGCAGTTCTTC. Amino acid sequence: CASSQSGSPNNEQFF.

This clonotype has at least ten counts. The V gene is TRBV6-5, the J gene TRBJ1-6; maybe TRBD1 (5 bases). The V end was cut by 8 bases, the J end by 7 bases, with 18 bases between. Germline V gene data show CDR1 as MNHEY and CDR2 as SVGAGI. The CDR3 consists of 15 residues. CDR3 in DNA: TGTGCCAGCCGCGCCGTTTGGGGGGACAATTCACCCCTCCACTTT. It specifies CASRAVWGDNSPLHF.